This TCR beta chain is from a study of T cell changes during pregnancy in multiple sclerosis. Method: immunoSEQ multiplex PCR; TCRdb's copy keeps in-frame clones and lacks some. The profile shows roughly 110,000 clones, roughly nine tenths of them singletons. The ends were cut back, 3 bases at V and 4 bases at J, with 18 bases in the middle. Germline CDR1 SEHNR, CDR2 FQNEAQ (reference sequence). The CDR3 is 17 amino acids. The source material was peripheral blood, sampled before pregnancy. This clonotype originated in a female donor with multiple sclerosis, enrolled in a pregnancy study. The chain uses TRBV7-9 and TRBJ2-2, with no clear D. CDR3 coding DNA: TGTGCCAGCAGCTTTCCTTTGGGCAGGCATAGCACCGGGGAGCTGTTTTTT. Translating gives CASSFPLGRHSTGELFF.